This T cell receptor (beta chain) was captured by sequencing in a study of regulatory T cells in long-lasting Graves disease listed by TCRdb under 2021. A note on the overall study: Persistent Graves' disease was defined as antithyroid drug treatment for over 5 years with persistently positive TSH receptor autoantibodies. Persistent Graves' disease patients were compared with newly diagnosed Graves' disease patients by peripheral blood TCR sequencing and RNA sequencing. The study was conducted in China and was registered as a clinical trial. TCR sequencing covered some 13 persistent and about 20 newly diagnosed Graves' disease patients, some 33 samples in total. On average, persistent Graves' disease patients in the clinical cohort had been on antithyroid drugs for about 10.3 years. The study at large found these results: As a limitation, the authors acknowledged that the small sample size may reduce accuracy. A larger number of public clonotypes was shared among persistent patients (fewer than 3,000) than among newly diagnosed patients (approximately 1,000). Lower TCR Shannon entropy and fewer highly expanded clones were observed in persistent Graves' disease patients than in newly diagnosed patients, which suggested clonal expansion. Peripheral blood alone was examined, since thyroid tissue, which constituted the primary lesion, could not be accessed. Only the TCR beta chain was sequenced and analyzed. Preferential use of TRBV28, TRBJ1-2 and TRBJ2-5 was observed in persistent disease, whereas TRBV20-1 and TRBJ2-1 were favored in newly diagnosed disease.

The time point label on this specimen signifies: persistent/refractory GD, antithyroid drugs over 5 years with positive TRAb. For both TCR sequencing and RNA sequencing, RNA was extracted from PBMCs using TRIzol. The diagnosis of Graves' disease was made according to American Thyroid Association guidelines. The patients came from an endocrinology department in Xi'an, China. Each patient gave roughly 10 milliliters of peripheral blood, collected in an EDTA anticoagulant tube. Ficoll Paque Plus density gradient separation was used to isolate PBMCs, and no additional T cell sorting was done. RNA quality was checked with an Agilent 2100 Bioanalyzer and agarose gel, and concentration with a NanoDrop 2000. Library prep was done by multiplex PCR. The instrument given in TCRdb is Illumina HiSeq 4000. iRepertoire HTBI primers and Arm-PCR amplification of CDR3 regions were used to construct TCR beta libraries. PCR products were gel purified before sequencing. As for how the authors treated the data: Gene usage analysis of CDR3 amino acid clonotypes used the 60 to 75 TRBV and approximately 13 TRBJ segments found across samples. COPE and FqMerger were used to merge filtered high-quality paired reads into contigs. BLAST was used to align contigs to IMGT TRBV, TRBD and TRBJ reference genes, and CDR3 was defined according to IMGT. Highly expanded clones were defined as clonotypes with a frequency above 0.1%. Shannon entropy was used to measure repertoire diversity, and the Gini coefficient was used to measure V-J evenness. A clonotype found in more than one individual was treated as public. TCRdb passed the public sequencing reads through fastp at Q25 and MiXCR, retaining productive beta sequences. CDR3 protein sequences are deduplicated, and each keeps its most common genes and DNA. V and J calls and clone size were set by TCRdb, not the authors. This sample gives fewer than 400,000 distinct CDR3 sequences in total; roughly 20% of them show up just once. The ten largest make up under 25% of the sample.

The table lists this clonotype with many counts. Its antigen is currently not known. Base qualities are not recorded, but no much larger clone differs from it by a single base. Spanning cysteine to phenylalanine, the CDR3 consists of 16 amino acids. Only the CDR3 DNA is retained, 48 bases long and in frame from the first base. V ends up 3 bases short and J 6 bases short, with an unmatched junction base count of 13. CDR1 and CDR2 were assigned from the germline V gene as SGHRS and YFSETQ. The sequence derives from a female donor with Graves disease. The material was peripheral blood mononuclear cells (PBMCs), obtained when the disease was refractory, from a patient treated with antithyroid drugs. The rearranged chain carries TRBV5-1 and TRBJ2-7; 9 middle bases align to TRBD1. CDR3 sequence: CASSSGIRDRVGEQYF. The nucleotides are TGCGCCAGCAGCTCTGGCATAAGGGACAGGGTTGGCGAGCAGTACTTC.